This T cell receptor (beta chain) was sequenced for a study of siplizumab effects on memory and regulatory T cells. Details on this clone: The antigen is unknown.

The study's findings and limits: Treg origin accounted for an average of roughly 70% of mappable alloreactive CD4+ clones with siplizumab and 25% to 30% in controls.

Germline V gene data show CDR1 as WSHSY and CDR2 as SAAADI. Trimming took off 7 bases at V and 2 bases at J, with 15 bases between the two ends. This CDR3 has 15 amino acids. Here immunoSEQ multiplex PCR was the method, and the copy in TCRdb shows in-frame clones only, minus some. This sample has roughly 82,000 clones, with roughly 90% found just once. Sequenced material: Tregs sorted from blood. The sequence was collected from a human donor in good health. The V gene is TRBV10-2, the J gene TRBJ2-1; tentatively, D is TRBD1 (6 bases). The CDR3 DNA is TGCGCCAGCACAAACTCCGACAGGACCTACAATGAGCAGTTCTTC. Translating gives CASTNSDRTYNEQFF.